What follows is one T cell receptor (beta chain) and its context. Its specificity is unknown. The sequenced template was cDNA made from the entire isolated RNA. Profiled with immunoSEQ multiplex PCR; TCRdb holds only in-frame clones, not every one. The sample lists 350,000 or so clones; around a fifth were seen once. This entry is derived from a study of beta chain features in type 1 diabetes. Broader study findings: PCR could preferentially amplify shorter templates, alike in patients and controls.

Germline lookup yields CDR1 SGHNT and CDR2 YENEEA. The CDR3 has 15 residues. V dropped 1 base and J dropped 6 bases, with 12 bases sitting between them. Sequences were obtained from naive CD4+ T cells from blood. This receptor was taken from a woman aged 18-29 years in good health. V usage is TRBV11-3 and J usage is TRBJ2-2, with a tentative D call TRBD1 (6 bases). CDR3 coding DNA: TGTGCCAGCAGCTTAGGCACAGGGTGGGCCGGGGAGCTGTTTTTT. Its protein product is CASSLGTGWAGELFF.